These T cell receptor beta chains were read from a single sample in a study of T cells in localized non-small cell lung cancer. Repertoires were generated with immunoSEQ multiplex PCR, while TCRdb's copy carries only in-frame clones and drops some. The sample contains tens of thousands of clones, around 93% of which appear only once. The material was peripheral blood, obtained before any cancer treatment. The receptors were gathered from a female donor of 60 years or more with stage I lung adenocarcinoma. Each CDR3 is given without its conserved first and last residue. Fields, in order: V gene, J gene, clone size, CDR3 protein. A row's size may be missing; if present it is once, few, many or a size class.

V: TRBV2; J: TRBJ2-1; size: .; CDR3: ASSVVYEQF
V: TRBV9; J: TRBJ2-5; size: .; CDR3: ASSLSSGYQETQY
V: TRBV29-1; J: TRBJ1-2; size: .; CDR3: SVGQGADYGYT
V: TRBV6-6; J: TRBJ1-1; size: once; CDR3: ASAGFVGSGSPEAF
V: TRBV29-1; J: TRBJ1-1; size: .; CDR3: SGKGNTEAF
V: TRBV6-1; J: TRBJ1-5; size: .; CDR3: ASSDQDRANQPQH
V: TRBV6-1; J: TRBJ2-1; size: .; CDR3: ASSDAGSPNNEQF
V: TRBV27; J: TRBJ1-2; size: .; CDR3: ASSLSGKTYGYT
V: TRBV11-2; J: TRBJ2-1; size: .; CDR3: ASSRDVRDQF
V: TRBV5-1; J: TRBJ2-1; size: .; CDR3: ASSPLAGGPNNEQF
V: TRBV5-1; J: TRBJ2-3; size: .; CDR3: ASSLEGARTDTQY
V: TRBV29-1; J: TRBJ2-5; size: .; CDR3: SVERGRDRLGLETQY
V: TRBV7-9; J: TRBJ1-2; size: .; CDR3: ASSLRTSSGSWSNYGYT
V: TRBV2; J: TRBJ1-1; size: .; CDR3: ASSEALAGITEAF
V: TRBV7-9; J: TRBJ1-3; size: .; CDR3: ASSLLSGVGNTIY
V: TRBV9; J: TRBJ1-1; size: .; CDR3: ASSVTLPGRQSNTEAF
V: TRBV5-6; J: TRBJ2-1; size: .; CDR3: ASSSQRKSYNEQF
V: TRBV27; J: TRBJ2-2; size: .; CDR3: ASSLFTSGRVPGELF
V: TRBV28; J: TRBJ1-2; size: .; CDR3: ASSPQENYGYT
V: TRBV5-1; J: TRBJ2-1; size: .; CDR3: ASSLEDYYNEQF
V: TRBV6-5; J: TRBJ1-1; size: .; CDR3: ASSSRGRAITEAF
V: TRBV7-9; J: TRBJ2-5; size: .; CDR3: ASSLDLRGGLETQY
V: TRBV11-3; J: TRBJ1-3; size: .; CDR3: ASREEPFLGSGNTIY
V: TRBV7-2; J: TRBJ2-7; size: once; CDR3: ASSSDRGNYEQY
V: TRBV6-1; J: TRBJ2-1; size: .; CDR3: ASSAGTIGTMRQF
V: TRBV7-2; J: TRBJ1-3; size: once; CDR3: ASSSMGRGQGNTIY
V: TRBV5-1; J: TRBJ2-1; size: .; CDR3: ASSLMGDEQF
V: TRBV4-3; J: TRBJ2-7; size: once; CDR3: ASSQEGGTYEQY
V: TRBV30; J: TRBJ1-5; size: .; CDR3: ASGVKQPQH
V: TRBV5-1; J: TRBJ2-7; size: .; CDR3: ASSLGTGGSYEQY
V: TRBV10-3; J: TRBJ2-7; size: .; CDR3: AISGEETYEQY
V: TRBV6-5; J: TRBJ2-7; size: .; CDR3: ASSYSSGEQY
V: TRBV28; J: TRBJ1-2; size: .; CDR3: ASSLGGSYGYT
V: TRBV5-1; J: TRBJ2-6; size: .; CDR3: ASGGGGRPGANVLT
V: TRBV5-1; J: TRBJ2-7; size: once; CDR3: ASSLEGTSYEQY
V: TRBV10-3; J: TRBJ2-2; size: .; CDR3: AISERDTGELF